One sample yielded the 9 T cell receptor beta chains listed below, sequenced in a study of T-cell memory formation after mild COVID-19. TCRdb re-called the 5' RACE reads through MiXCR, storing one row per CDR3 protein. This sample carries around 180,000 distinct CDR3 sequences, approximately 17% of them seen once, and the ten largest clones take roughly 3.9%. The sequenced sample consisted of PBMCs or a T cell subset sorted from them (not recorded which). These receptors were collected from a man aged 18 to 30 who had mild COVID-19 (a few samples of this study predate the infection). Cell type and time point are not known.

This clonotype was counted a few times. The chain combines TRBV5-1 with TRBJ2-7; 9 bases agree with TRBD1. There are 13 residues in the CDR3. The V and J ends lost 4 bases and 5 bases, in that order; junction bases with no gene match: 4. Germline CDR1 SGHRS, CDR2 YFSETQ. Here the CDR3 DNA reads TGCGCCAGCAGCCTACGGACAGGGGACGAGCAGTACGTC. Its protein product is CASSLRTGDEQYV.

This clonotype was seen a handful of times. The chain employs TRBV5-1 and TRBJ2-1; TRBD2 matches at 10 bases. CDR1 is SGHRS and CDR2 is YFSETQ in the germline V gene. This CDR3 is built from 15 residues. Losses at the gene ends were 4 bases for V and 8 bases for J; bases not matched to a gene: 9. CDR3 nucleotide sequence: TGCGCCAGCAGCAGCCTGACCGGGACTAGCGATGAGCAGTTCTTC. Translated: CASSSLTGTSDEQFF.

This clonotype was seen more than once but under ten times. CDR3 DNA: TGTGCCAGCAGGGTCGGAGTTTGGTCCTACAATGAGCAGTTCTTC. It yields the protein CASRVGVWSYNEQFF. The rearrangement uses TRBV6-5 and TRBJ2-1; D gene uncertain. Looked up from germline, CDR1 is MNHEY and CDR2 is SVGAGI. CDR3 length: 15 residues. The germline V and J ends were trimmed by 6 bases and 1 base, with 13 bases remaining between them.

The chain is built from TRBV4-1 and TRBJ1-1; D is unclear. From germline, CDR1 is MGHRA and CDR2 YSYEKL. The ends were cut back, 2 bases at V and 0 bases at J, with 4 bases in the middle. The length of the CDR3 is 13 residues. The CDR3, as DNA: TGCGCCAGCAGCCAAATGATGAACACTGAAGCTTTCTTT. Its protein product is CASSQMMNTEAFF.

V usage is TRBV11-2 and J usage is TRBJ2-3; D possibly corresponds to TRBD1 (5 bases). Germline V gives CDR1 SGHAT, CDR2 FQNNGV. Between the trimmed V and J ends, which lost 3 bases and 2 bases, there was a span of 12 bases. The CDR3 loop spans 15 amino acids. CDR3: CASSLIPGNTDTQYF. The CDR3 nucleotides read TGTGCCAGCAGCTTGATACCAGGGAACACAGATACGCAGTATTTT.

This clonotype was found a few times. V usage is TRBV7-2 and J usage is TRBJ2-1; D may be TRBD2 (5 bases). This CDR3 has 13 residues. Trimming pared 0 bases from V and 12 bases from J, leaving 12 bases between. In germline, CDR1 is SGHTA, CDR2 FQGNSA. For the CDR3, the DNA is TGTGCCAGCAGCTTAGCGATCGGAAGCGGGCAGTTCTTC. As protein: CASSLAIGSGQFF.

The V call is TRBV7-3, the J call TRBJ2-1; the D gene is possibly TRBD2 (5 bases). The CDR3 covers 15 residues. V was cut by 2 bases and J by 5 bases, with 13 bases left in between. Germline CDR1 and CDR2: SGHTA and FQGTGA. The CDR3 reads CASSLDSAPHNEQFF. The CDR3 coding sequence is TGTGCCAGCAGCTTAGATAGCGCACCACACAATGAGCAGTTCTTC.

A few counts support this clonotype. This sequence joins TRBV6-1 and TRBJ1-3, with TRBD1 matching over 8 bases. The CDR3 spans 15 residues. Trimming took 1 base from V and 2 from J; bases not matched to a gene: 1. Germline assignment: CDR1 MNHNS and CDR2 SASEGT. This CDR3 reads CASSEGTGTGNTIYF. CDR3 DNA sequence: TGTGCCAGCAGTGAAGGGACAGGGACTGGAAACACCATATATTTT.

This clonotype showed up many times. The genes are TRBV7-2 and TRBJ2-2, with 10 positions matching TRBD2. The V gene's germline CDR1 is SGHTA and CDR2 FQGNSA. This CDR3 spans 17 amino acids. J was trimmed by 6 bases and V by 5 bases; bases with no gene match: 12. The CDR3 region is CASSPRAGGPLSGELFF. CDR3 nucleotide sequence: TGTGCCAGCAGCCCTCGAGCGGGGGGGCCGTTGTCCGGGGAGCTGTTTTTT.